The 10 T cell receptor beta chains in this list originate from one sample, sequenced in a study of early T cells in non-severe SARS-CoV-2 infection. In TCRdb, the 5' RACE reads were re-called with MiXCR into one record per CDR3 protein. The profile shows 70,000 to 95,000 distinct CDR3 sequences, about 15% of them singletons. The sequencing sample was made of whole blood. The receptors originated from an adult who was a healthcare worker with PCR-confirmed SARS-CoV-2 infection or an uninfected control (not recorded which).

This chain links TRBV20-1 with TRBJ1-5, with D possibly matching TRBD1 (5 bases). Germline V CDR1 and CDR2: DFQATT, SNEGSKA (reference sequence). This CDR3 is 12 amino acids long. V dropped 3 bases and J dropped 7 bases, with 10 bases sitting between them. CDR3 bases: TGCAGTGCTAGCAGGGCTAGCCAGCCCCAGCATTTT. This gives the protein CSASRASQPQHF.

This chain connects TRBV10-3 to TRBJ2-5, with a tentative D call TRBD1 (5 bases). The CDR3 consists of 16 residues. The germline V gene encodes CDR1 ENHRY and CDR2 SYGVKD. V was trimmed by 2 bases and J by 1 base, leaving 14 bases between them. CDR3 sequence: CAISERAGRSQETQYF. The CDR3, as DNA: TGTGCCATCAGTGAGAGGGCAGGGCGCTCCCAAGAGACCCAGTACTTC.

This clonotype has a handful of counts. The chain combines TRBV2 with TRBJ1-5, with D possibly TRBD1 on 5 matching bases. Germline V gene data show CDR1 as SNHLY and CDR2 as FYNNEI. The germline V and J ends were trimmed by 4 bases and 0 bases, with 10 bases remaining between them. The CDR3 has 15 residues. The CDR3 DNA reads TGTGCCAGCAGTGGATCGGGGCTTAGCAATCAGCCCCAGCATTTT. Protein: CASSGSGLSNQPQHF.

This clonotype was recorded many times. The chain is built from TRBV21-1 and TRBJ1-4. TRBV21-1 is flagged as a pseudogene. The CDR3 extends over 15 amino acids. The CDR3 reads CASSLIGRRDEKLFF. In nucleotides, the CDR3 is TGTGCCAGCAGCTTGATCGGCCGGCGGGATGAAAAACTGTTTTTT.

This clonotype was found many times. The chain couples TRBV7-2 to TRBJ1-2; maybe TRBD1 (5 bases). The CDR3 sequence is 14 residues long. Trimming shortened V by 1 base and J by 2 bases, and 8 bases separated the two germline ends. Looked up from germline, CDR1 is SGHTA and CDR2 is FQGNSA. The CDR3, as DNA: TGTGCCAGCAGCTTAGATTGGGGGAACTATGGCTACACCTTC. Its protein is CASSLDWGNYGYTF.

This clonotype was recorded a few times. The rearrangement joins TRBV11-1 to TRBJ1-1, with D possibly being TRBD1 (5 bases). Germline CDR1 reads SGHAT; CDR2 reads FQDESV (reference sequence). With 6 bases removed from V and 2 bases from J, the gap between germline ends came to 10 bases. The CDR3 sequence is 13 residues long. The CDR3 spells CASSHDRNTEAFF. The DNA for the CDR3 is TGTGCCAGCAGTCATGACAGAAACACTGAAGCTTTCTTT.

The DNA for the CDR3 is TGTGCCAGCAGTGAAGGCACCCGGGATACGCAGTATTTT. Translated: CASSEGTRDTQYF. V gene TRBV2 combines with J gene TRBJ2-3; D is undetermined. V was pared by 1 base and J by 6 bases, with 8 bases between. Germline V gives CDR1 SNHLY, CDR2 FYNNEI. CDR3 length: 13 amino acids.

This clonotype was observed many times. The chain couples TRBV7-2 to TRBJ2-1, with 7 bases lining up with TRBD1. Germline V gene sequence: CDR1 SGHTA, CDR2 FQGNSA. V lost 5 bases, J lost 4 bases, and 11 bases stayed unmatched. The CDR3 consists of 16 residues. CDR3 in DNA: TGTGCCAGCAGCATACGACTGACAGGGCTGTACAATGAGCAGTTCTTC. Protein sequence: CASSIRLTGLYNEQFF.

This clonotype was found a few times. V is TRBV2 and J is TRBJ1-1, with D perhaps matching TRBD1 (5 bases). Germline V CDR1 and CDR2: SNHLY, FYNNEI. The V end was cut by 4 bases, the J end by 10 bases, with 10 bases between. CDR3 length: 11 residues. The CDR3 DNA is TGTGCCAGCAGTGCAATAAGGGGAGCTTTCTTT. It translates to CASSAIRGAFF.

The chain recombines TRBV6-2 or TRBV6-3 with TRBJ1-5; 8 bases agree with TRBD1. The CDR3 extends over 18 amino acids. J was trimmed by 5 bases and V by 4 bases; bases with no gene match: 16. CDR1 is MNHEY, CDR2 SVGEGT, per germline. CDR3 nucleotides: TGTGCCAGCAGTTCCCACCTTGATATTACGACAGGGGATCAGCCCCAGCATTTT. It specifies CASSSHLDITTGDQPQHF.